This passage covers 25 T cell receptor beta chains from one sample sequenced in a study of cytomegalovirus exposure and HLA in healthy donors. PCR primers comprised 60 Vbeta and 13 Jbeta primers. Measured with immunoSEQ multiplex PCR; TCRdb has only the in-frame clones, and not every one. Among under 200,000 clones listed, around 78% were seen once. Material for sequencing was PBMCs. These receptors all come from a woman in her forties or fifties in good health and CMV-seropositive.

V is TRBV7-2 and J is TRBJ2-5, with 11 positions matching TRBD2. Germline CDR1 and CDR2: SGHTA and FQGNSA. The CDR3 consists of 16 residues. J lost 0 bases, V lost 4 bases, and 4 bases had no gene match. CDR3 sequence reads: CASSSSSGGYQETQYF. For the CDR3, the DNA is TGTGCCAGCAGCTCCTCTAGCGGGGGGTACCAAGAGACCCAGTACTTC.

The CDR3 coding sequence is TGTGCCAGCTCACCCGCCCCAGGGGACACTGAAGCTTTCTTT. This translates into CASSPAPGDTEAFF. This rearrangement joins TRBV18 to TRBJ1-1, with D perhaps matching TRBD1 (6 bases). Germline CDR1 is KGHSH and CDR2 is LQKENI. Trimming cost V 3 bases and J 3 bases, with 11 bases left between them. The CDR3 consists of 14 residues.

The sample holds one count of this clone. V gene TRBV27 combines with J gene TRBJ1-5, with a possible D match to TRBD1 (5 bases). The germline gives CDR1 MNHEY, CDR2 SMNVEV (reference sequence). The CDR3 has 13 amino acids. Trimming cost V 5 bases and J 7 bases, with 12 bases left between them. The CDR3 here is CASSEQGGQPQHF. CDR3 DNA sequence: TGTGCCAGCAGTGAGCAGGGTGGACAGCCCCAGCATTTT.

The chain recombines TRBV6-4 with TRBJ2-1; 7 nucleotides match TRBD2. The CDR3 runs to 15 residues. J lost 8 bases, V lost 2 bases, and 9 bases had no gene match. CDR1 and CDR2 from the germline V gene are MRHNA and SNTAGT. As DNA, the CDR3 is TGTGCCAGCAGTGACGGCAGCGGGGTGTTGGATGAGCAGTTCTTC. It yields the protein CASSDGSGVLDEQFF.

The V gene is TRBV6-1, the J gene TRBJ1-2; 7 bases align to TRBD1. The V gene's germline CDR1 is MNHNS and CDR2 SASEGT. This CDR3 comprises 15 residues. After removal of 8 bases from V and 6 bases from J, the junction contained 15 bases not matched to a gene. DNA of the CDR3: TGTGCCAGCTTTAAGAAGGGACAGCTCCGAGATGGCTACACCTTC. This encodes CASFKKGQLRDGYTF.

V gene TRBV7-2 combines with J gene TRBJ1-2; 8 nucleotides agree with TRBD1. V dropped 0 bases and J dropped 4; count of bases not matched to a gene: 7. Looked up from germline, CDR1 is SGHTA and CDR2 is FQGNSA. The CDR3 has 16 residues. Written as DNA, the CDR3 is TGTGCCAGCAGCTTAGCGACCCGCAGGGGGCTCTATGGCTACACCTTC. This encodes CASSLATRRGLYGYTF.

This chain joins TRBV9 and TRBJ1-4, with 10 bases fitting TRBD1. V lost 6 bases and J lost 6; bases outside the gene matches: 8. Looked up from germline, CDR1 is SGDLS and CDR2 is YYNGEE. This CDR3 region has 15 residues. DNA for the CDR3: TGTGCCAGCACCCCTTCTGGGACAGGGGATGAAAAACTGTTTTTT. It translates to CASTPSGTGDEKLFF.

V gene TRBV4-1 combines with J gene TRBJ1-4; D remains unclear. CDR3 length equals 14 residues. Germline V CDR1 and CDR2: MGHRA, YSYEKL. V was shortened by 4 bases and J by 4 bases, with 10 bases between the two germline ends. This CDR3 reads CASSRGEINEKLFF. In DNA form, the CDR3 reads TGCGCCAGCAGCCGAGGAGAGATTAATGAAAAACTGTTTTTT.

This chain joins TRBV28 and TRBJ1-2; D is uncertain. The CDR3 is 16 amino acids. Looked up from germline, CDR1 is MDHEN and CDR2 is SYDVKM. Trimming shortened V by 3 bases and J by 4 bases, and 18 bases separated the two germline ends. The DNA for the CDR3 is TGTGCCAGCAGTTTGCTCGCGACTGCTCCAAGCTATGGCTACACCTTC. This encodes CASSLLATAPSYGYTF.

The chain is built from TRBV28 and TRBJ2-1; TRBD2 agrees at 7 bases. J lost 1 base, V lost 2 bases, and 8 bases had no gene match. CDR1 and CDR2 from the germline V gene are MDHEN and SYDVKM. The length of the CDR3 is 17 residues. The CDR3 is CASSLEGREWSYNEQFF. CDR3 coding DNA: TGTGCCAGCAGTTTAGAGGGGCGGGAGTGGTCCTACAATGAGCAGTTCTTC. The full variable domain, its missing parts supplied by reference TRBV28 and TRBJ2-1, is DVKVTQSSRYLVKRTGEKVFLECVQDMDHENMFWYRQDPGLGLRLIYFSYDVKMKEKGDIPEGYSVSREKKERFSLILESASTNQTSMYLCASSLEGREWSYNEQFFGPGTRLTVL.

The CDR3 protein is CASSLGTSGQETQYF. The CDR3 nucleotides read TGTGCCAGCAGCTTAGGGACTAGCGGGCAAGAGACCCAGTACTTC. The gene calls are TRBV11-2 and TRBJ2-5; 11 bases align to TRBD2. The CDR3 covers 15 residues. V lost 1 base and J lost 2; bases outside the gene matches: 0. The germline V gene encodes CDR1 SGHAT and CDR2 FQNNGV.

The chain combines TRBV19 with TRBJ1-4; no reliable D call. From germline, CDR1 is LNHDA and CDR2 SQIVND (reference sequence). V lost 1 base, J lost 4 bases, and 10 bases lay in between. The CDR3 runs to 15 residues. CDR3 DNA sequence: TGTGCCAGTAGTATAGGAGCCAGGCTTAATGAAAAACTGTTTTTT. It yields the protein CASSIGARLNEKLFF. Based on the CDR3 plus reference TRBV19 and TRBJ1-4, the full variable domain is DGGITQSPKYLFRKEGQNVTLSCEQNLNHDAMYWYRQDPGQGLRLIYYSQIVNDFQKGDIAEGYSVSREKKESFPLTVTSAQKNPTAFYLCASSIGARLNEKLFFGSGTQLSVL.

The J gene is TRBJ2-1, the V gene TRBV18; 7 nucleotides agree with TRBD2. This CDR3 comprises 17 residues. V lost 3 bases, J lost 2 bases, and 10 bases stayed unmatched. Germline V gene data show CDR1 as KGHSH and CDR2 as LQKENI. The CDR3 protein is CASSPAGTTATYNEQFF. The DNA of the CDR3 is TGTGCCAGCTCACCGGCCGGGACTACCGCTACCTACAATGAGCAGTTCTTC.

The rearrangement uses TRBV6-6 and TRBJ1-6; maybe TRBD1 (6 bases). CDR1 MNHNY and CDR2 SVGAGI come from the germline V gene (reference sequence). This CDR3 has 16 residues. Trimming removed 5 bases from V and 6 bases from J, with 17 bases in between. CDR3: CASSPSQGLANSPLHF. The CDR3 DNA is TGTGCCAGCAGTCCCTCCCAGGGGCTAGCTAATTCACCCCTCCACTTT.

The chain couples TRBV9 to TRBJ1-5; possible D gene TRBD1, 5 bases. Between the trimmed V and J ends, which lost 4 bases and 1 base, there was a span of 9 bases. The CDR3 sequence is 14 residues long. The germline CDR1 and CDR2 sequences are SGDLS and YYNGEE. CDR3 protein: CASSQGVSNQPQHF. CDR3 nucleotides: TGTGCCAGCAGCCAAGGGGTGAGCAATCAGCCCCAGCATTTT.

In DNA, the CDR3 is TGTGCCAGCAGCCGCGAACAGTCGAACACTGAAGCTTTCTTT. It yields the protein CASSREQSNTEAFF. V and J are TRBV7-2 and TRBJ1-1; D call uncertain. This CDR3 has 14 residues. The V and J ends lost 5 bases and 1 base respectively, with 11 bases between them. From germline, CDR1 is SGHTA and CDR2 FQGNSA.

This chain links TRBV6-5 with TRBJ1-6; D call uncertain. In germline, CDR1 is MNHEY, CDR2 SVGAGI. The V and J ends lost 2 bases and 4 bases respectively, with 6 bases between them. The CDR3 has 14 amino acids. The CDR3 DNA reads TGTGCCAGCAGTTACAGGGAGTATAATTCACCCCTCCACTTT. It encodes CASSYREYNSPLHF.

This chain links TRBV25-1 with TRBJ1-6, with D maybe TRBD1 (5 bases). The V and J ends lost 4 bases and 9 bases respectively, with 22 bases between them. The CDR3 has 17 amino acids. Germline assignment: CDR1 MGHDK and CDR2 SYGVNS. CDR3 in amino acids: CASSGWLGGGNRSPLHF. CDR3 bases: TGTGCCAGCAGTGGTTGGCTTGGGGGAGGAAACCGTTCACCCCTCCACTTT.

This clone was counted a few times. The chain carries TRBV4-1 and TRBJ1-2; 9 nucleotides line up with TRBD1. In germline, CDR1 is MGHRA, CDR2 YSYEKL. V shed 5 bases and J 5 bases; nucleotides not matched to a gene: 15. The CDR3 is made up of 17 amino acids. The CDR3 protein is CASSSRTLGDRVYGYTF. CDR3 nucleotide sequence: TGCGCCAGCAGCTCAAGGACTCTCGGGGACAGGGTTTATGGCTACACCTTC.

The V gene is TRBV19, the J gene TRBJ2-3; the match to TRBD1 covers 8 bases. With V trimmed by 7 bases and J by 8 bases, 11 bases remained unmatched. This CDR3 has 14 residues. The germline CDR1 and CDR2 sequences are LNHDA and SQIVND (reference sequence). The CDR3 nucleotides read TGTGCCAGTAATTTCCCAGGGGGCCGGGGTACGCAGTATTTT. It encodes CASNFPGGRGTQYF.

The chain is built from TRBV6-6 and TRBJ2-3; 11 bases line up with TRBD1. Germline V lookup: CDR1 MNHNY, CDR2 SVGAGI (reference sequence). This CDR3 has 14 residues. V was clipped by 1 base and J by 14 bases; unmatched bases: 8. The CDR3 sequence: CASSYLGQGGGPYF. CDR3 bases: TGTGCCAGCAGTTACTTGGGACAGGGGGGCGGTCCGTATTTT.

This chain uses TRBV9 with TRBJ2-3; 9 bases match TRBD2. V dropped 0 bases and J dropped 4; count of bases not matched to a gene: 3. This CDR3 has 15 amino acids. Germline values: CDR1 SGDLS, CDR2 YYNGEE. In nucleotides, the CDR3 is TGTGCCAGCAGCGTAGTAGCGGGAGATGCAGATACGCAGTATTTT. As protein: CASSVVAGDADTQYF.

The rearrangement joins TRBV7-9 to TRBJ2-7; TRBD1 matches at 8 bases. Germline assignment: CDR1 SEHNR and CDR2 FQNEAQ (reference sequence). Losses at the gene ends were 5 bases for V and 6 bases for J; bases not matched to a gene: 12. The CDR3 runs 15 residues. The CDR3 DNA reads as TGTGCCAGCAGCCCCCCAGGGGGCGCGCTGGTCGAGCAGTACTTC. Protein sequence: CASSPPGGALVEQYF.

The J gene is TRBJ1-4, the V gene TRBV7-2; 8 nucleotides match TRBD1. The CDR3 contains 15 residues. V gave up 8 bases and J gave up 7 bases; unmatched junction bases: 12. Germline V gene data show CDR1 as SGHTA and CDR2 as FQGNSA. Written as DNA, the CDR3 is TGTGCCAGCTCTCACAGGGGGGGCGCACCTGAAAAACTGTTTTTT. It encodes CASSHRGGAPEKLFF. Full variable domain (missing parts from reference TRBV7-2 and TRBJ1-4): GAGVSQSPSNKVTEKGKDVELRCDPISGHTALYWYRQSLGQGLEFLIYFQGNSAPDKSGLPSDRFSAERTGGSVSTLTIQRTQQEDSAVYLCASSHRGGAPEKLFFGSGTQLSVL.

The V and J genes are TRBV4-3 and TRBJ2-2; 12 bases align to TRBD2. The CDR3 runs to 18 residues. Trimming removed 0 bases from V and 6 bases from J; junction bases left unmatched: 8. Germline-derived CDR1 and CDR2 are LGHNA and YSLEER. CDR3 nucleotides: TGCGCCAGCAGCCAAGAGCCACTAGCGGGAGGCTCGGCCGGGGAGCTGTTTTTT. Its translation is CASSQEPLAGGSAGELFF.